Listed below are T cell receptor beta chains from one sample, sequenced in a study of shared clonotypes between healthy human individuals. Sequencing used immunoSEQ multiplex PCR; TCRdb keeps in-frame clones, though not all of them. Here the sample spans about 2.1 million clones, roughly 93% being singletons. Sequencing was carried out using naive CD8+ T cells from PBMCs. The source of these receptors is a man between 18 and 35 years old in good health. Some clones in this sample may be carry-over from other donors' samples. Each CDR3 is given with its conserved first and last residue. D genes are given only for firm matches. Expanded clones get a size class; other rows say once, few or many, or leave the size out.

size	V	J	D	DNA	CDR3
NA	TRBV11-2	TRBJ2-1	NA	TGTGCCAGCAGCTTAAGGCCAAGGGGCGCTAACAATGAGCAGTTCTTC	CASSLRPRGANNEQFF
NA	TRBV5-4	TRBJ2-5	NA	TGTGCCAGCAGCTTTTCTTGGAGGGTGGGAGAGACCCAGTACTTC	CASSFSWRVGETQYF
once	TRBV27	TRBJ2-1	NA	TGTGCCAGCAGTCTAGGACGGCAGAATGAGCAGTTCTTC	CASSLGRQNEQFF
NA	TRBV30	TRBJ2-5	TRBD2	TGTGCCTGGAACCATGGGCCGGGACTAGCGGAGCAAGAGACCCAGTACTTC	CAWNHGPGLAEQETQYF
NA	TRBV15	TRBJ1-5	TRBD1	TGTGCCACCAGCAGAGATGACAGGGCCAATCAGCCCCAGCATTTT	CATSRDDRANQPQHF
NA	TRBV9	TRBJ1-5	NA	TGTGCCAGCAGTTCCCACTGGTCGGATCAGCCCCAGCATTTT	CASSSHWSDQPQHF
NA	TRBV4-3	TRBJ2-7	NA	TGCGCCAGCAGCCAAGAACCCCCCCCGGTCCAAAGCTACGAGCAGTACTTC	CASSQEPPPVQSYEQYF
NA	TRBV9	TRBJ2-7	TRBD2	TGTGCCAGCAGCGTAGACTTCGGACTAGCCTACGAGCAGTACTTC	CASSVDFGLAYEQYF
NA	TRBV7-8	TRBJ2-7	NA	TGTGCCAGCAGCTTAGTTGACGCCACCTACGAGCAGTACTTC	CASSLVDATYEQYF
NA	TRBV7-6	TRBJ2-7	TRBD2	TGTGCCAGCAGCTTGGACTGGGGGGGAACCTACGAGCAGTACTTC	CASSLDWGGTYEQYF
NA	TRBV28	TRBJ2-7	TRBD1	TGTGCCAGCAGGGGCGGACAGGGACGCCCCTACGAGCAGTACTTC	CASRGGQGRPYEQYF
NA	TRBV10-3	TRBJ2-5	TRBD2	TGTGCCATCATTACGACTAGCGGGAGTCGGCAAGAGACCCAGTACTTC	CAIITTSGSRQETQYF
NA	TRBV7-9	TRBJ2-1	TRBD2	TGTGCCAGCAGCTTAGCGTATGGGACTAATTACAATGAGCAGTTCTTC	CASSLAYGTNYNEQFF
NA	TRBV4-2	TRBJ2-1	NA	TGTGCCAGCAGCCAAGATCTCCGCGGACCGTTGGTTGAGCAGTTCTTC	CASSQDLRGPLVEQFF
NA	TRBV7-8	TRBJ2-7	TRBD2	TGTGCCAGCAGCTTAGCGGAGCGGGAGGGCTCCTACGAGCAGTACTTC	CASSLAEREGSYEQYF
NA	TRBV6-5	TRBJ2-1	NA	TGTGCCAGCAGTTACCTAGCGCTTCGCGATGAGCAGTTCTTC	CASSYLALRDEQFF
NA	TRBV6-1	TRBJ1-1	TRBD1	TGTGCCAGCAGCACTAGACAGGGGGTGAACACTGAAGCTTTCTTT	CASSTRQGVNTEAFF
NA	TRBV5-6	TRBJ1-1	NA	TGTGCCAGCAGCTTGGTTGCACGGTACACTGAAGCTTTCTTT	CASSLVARYTEAFF
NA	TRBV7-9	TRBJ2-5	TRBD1	TGTGCCAGCAGCCCGCCCGACAGGGTCCAAGAGACCCAGTACTTC	CASSPPDRVQETQYF
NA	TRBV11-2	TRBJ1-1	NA	TGTGCCAGCAGAAACGACCCCTTTGAAGCTTTCTTT	CASRNDPFEAFF
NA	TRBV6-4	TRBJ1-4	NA	TGTGCCAGCGCTGTCTGGAGGTGGTCAACGATTGAAAAACTGTTTTTT	CASAVWRWSTIEKLFF
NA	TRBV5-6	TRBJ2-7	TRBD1	TGTGCCAGCCTCAGGACAGGGGACTACGAGCAGTACTTC	CASLRTGDYEQYF
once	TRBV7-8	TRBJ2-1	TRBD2	TGTGCCAGCAGCCACCAGCGGGAGGGCGTGTCCAGAGAGCAGTTCTTC	CASSHQREGVSREQFF
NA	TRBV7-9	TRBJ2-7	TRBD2	TGTGCCAGCAGCCGAGCGGGAGAGGACTACGAGCAGTACTTC	CASSRAGEDYEQYF
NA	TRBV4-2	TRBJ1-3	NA	TGTGCCAGCAGCCCCACAGCCCAAAACACCATATATTTT	CASSPTAQNTIYF
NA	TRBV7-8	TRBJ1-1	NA	TGTGCCAGCAGCCCATACAAAACTGAAGCTTTCTTT	CASSPYKTEAFF
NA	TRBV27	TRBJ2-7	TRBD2	TGTGCCAGCAGTTTAGATCCCCTAGCGGAGGCCTACGAGCAGTACTTC	CASSLDPLAEAYEQYF
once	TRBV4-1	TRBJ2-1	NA	TGCGCCAGCAGCCCTGTAGGGGGGCCCTTCAATGAGCAGTTCTTC	CASSPVGGPFNEQFF
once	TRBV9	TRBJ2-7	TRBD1	TGTGCCAGCAGCGACGACCCGACAGGGGGTTTAAAGGACGAGCAGTACTTC	CASSDDPTGGLKDEQYF
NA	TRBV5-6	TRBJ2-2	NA	TGTGCCAGCAGCTTGGAGGGATGGCGGCACGGGGAGCTGTTTTTT	CASSLEGWRHGELFF
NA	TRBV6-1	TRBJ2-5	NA	TGTGCCAGCAGTGAAGACAGGACTCTGGAGACCCAGTACTTC	CASSEDRTLETQYF
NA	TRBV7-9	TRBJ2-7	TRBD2	TGTGCCAGCAGCTTAGCTGGTCCTCTAGCGGGAAGGTCCTACGAGCAGTACTTC	CASSLAGPLAGRSYEQYF
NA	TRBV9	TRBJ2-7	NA	TGTGCCAGCAGCGTAGCTACGTTAGGTGAGCAGTACTTC	CASSVATLGEQYF
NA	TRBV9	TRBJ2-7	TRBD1	TGTGCCAGCAGCGGACAGGGATACGAGCAGTACTTC	CASSGQGYEQYF
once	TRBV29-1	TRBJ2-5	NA	TGCAGCGTGGATCCAAACCCGCAAGAGACCCAGTACTTC	CSVDPNPQETQYF
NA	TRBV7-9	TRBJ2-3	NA	TGTGCCAGCAGCTTTGGGACTAGCACAGATACGCAGTATTTT	CASSFGTSTDTQYF
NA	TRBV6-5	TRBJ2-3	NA	NA	CASSSSDSYTDTQYF
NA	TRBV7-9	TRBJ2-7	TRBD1	TGTGCCAGCAGCTTAGTACAGGGGAACGTCTACGAGCAGTACTTC	CASSLVQGNVYEQYF
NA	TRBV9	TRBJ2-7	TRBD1	TGTGCCAGCAGCGGAGGGACAGGGCTAAGCGCCTACGAGCAGTACTTC	CASSGGTGLSAYEQYF
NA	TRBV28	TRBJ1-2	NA	TGTGCCAGCAGTTTAGACAGGAGTTATGGCTACACCTTC	CASSLDRSYGYTF
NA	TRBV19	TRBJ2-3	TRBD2	TGTGCCAGTAGTCCAGTGAGGCTAGCGGCAGATACGCAGTATTTT	CASSPVRLAADTQYF
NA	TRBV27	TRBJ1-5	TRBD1	TGTGCCAGCAGTCCAGAGACAGGGGATCATGGCCAGCCCCAGCATTTT	CASSPETGDHGQPQHF
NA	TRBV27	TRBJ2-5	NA	TGTGCCAGCAGTTTGATCTATGGTCGTCCAGAGACCCAGTACTTC	CASSLIYGRPETQYF
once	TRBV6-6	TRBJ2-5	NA	TGTGCCAGCAGTTACGCCTACCAAGAGACCCAGTACTTC	CASSYAYQETQYF
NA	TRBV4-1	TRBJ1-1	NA	TGCGCCAGCAGCCAAGAAAGCCGTGGTCCTGAAGCTTTCTTT	CASSQESRGPEAFF
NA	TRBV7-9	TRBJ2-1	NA	TGTGCCAGCAGCTTCACAGTCTACAATGAGCAGTTCTTC	CASSFTVYNEQFF
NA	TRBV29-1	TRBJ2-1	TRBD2	TGCAGCGTTGAAGGACTAGCGGGAGGGGTCTACAATGAGCAGTTCTTC	CSVEGLAGGVYNEQFF
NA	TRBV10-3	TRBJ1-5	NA	TGTGCCAGCAAGCTCGGGACCGACATTAATCAGCCCCAGCATTTT	CASKLGTDINQPQHF
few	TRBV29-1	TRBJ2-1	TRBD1	TGCAGCGCTCCGGGACAGGGGCGCGATGAGCAGTTCTTC	CSAPGQGRDEQFF
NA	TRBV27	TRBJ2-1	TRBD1	TGTGCCAGCAGCCCCCCGGGGATGAGGGACAGGGACAATGAGCAGTTCTTC	CASSPPGMRDRDNEQFF
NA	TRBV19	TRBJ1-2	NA	TGTGCCAGTAGTGCCAGGACGGCAGCTAACTATGGCTACACCTTC	CASSARTAANYGYTF
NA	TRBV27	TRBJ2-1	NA	TGTGCCAGCAGTTTAGGCTCAGGGTACAATGAGCAGTTCTTC	CASSLGSGYNEQFF
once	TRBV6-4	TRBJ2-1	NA	TGTGCCAGCAGTGAACATCTAGCATCTGAGCAGTTCTTC	CASSEHLASEQFF
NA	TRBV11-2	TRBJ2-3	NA	TGTGCCAGCACCTCCCCCTTCGAAGTTCCGCAGTATTTT	CASTSPFEVPQYF
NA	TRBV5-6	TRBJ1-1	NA	TGTGCCAGCAGCTTGGGGGTTGGACATGAAGCTTTCTTT	CASSLGVGHEAFF
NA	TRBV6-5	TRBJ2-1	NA	TGTGCCAGCAGTTACACGACACCGCATGAGCAGTTCTTC	CASSYTTPHEQFF
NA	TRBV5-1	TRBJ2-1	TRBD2	TGCGCCAGCGGCTTGGTCGGCGAGCGGGGTGACAATGAGCAGTTCTTC	CASGLVGERGDNEQFF
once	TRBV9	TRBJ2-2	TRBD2	TGTGCCAGCAGCGTAGCGGGAGGGACCACCGGGGAGCTGTTTTTT	CASSVAGGTTGELFF
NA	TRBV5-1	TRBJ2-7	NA	TGCGCCAGCAGCGGTACCCTCGTACAGGATCTCTCCTACGAGCAGTACTTC	CASSGTLVQDLSYEQYF